This entry is about one T cell receptor (beta chain). Its antigen remains unknown. By quantitative 5'-RACE with molecular barcodes, the TCR beta libraries were made. TCRdb re-called the 5' RACE reads through MiXCR, storing one row per CDR3 protein. The table has under 300,000 distinct CDR3 sequences, 10% seen once. The data are from a study of CD8 T cells in ankylosing spondylitis. Regarding the study as a whole: Seemingly distinctive of ankylosing spondylitis blood was a TCR beta motif formed by eight highly homologous variants. Reportedly, significant enrichment of disease-linked clones occurred in matched ankylosing spondylitis synovial fluid.

CDR3 length equals 13 residues. Germline CDR1 reads SEHNR; CDR2 reads FQNEAQ (reference sequence). The V and J ends lost 10 bases and 0 bases respectively, with 10 bases between them. The specimen was blood, either unsorted or a sorted T cell fraction (not recorded which). The chain couples TRBV7-9 to TRBJ2-1; the D is unclear. The clonotype comes from a male donor with ankylosing spondylitis or in good health (not recorded which). DNA of the CDR3: TGTGCCACCGATATTAGCTCCTACAATGAGCAGTTCTTC. Amino acids: CATDISSYNEQFF.